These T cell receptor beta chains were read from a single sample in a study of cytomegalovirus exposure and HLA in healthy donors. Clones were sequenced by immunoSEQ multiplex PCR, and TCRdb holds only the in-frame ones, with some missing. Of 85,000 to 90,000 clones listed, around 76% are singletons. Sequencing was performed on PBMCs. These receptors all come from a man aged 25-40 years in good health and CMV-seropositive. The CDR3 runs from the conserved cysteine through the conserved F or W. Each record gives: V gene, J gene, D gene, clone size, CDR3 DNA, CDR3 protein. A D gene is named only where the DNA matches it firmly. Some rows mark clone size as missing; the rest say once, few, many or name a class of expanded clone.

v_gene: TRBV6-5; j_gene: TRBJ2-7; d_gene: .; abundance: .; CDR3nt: TGTGCCAGCAGTTTACCCGGGACACCCTCTGCCTACGAGCAGTACTTC; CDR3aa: CASSLPGTPSAYEQYF
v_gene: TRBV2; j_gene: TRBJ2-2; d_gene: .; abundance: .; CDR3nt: TGTGCCAGCCTGCAGGGCGACACCGGGGAGCTGTTTTTT; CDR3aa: CASLQGDTGELFF
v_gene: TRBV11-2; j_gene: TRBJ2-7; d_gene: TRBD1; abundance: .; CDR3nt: TGTGCCAGCAGCCTGACAGGGGTCTACGAGCAGTACTTC; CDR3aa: CASSLTGVYEQYF
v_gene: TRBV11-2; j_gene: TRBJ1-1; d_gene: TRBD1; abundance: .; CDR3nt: TGTGCCAGCAGCTCCTACAGGGGTAGGAACACTGAAGCTTTCTTT; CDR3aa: CASSSYRGRNTEAFF
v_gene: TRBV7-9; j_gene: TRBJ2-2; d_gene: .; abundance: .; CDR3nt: TGTGCCAGCAGCCCTATCTCTAACACCGGGGAGCTGTTTTTT; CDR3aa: CASSPISNTGELFF
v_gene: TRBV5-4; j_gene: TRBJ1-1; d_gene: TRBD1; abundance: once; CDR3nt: TGTGCCAGCAGCTTGCCACGCTACGGGACAGGAAACACTGAAGCTTTCTTT; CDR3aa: CASSLPRYGTGNTEAFF
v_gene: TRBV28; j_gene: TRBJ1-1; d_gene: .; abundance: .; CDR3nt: TGTGCCAGCAGTTTGGCGGTCCCGGGTAGGACTGAAGCTTTCTTT; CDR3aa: CASSLAVPGRTEAFF
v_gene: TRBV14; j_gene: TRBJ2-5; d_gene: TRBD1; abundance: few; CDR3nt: TGTGCCAGCAGCCAAGATTTTCGCACAGGGGGCCCCAAAGAGACCCAGTACTTC; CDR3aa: CASSQDFRTGGPKETQYF
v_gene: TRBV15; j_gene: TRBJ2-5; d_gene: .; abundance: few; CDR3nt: TGTGCCACCAGCAGAGATCGGAGTGTAGAGACCCAGTACTTC; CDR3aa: CATSRDRSVETQYF
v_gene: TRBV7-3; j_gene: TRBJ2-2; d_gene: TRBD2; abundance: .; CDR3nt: TGTGCCAGCAGCTTAACGGTAGCGGGGGGGCCCGGGGAGCTGTTTTTT; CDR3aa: CASSLTVAGGPGELFF
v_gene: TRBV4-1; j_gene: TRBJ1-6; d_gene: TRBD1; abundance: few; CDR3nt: TGCGCCAGCAGCCAAGAGGGGACAGGGGTTTCACCCCTCCACTTT; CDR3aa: CASSQEGTGVSPLHF
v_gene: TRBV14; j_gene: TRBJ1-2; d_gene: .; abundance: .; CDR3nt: TGTGCCAGCAGCCAAGACCACAAAAGGCGGTATGGGTACACCTTC; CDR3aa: CASSQDHKRRYGYTF
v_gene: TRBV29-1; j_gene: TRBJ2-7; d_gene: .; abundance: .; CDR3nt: TGCAGCGTTGAAGTGGGCGGATGGGACAACTCCTACGAGCAGTACTTC; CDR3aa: CSVEVGGWDNSYEQYF
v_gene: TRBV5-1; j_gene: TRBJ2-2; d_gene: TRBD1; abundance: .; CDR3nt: TGCGCCAGCAGCTTAAACAGGGGTCGGGTCACCGGGGAGCTGTTTTTT; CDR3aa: CASSLNRGRVTGELFF
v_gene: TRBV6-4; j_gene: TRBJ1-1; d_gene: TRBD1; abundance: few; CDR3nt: TGTGCCAGCAGTGAGCTATCAGGGGGCTTGAACACTGAAGCTTTCTTT; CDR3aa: CASSELSGGLNTEAFF
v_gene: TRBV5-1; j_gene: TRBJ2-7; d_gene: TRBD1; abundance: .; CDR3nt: TGCGCCAGCAGCTCTGGACAGGGTTTCTACGAGCAGTACTTC; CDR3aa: CASSSGQGFYEQYF
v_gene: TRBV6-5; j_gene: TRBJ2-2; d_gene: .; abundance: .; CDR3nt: TGTGCCAGCAGTTACTCTCGGGGGAACACCGGGGAGCTGTTTTTT; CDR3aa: CASSYSRGNTGELFF
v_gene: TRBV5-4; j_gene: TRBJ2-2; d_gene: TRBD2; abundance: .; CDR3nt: TGTGCCAGCAGCCCGGGACTACACACCGGGGAGCTGTTTTTT; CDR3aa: CASSPGLHTGELFF
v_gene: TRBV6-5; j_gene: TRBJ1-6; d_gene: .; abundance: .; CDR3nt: TGTGCCAGCAGTTCGATCGGAGGTTTTGGTTCACCCCTCCACTTT; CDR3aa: CASSSIGGFGSPLHF
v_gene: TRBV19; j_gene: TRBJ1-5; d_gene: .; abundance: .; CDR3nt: TGTGCCAGTAGTACCTCGCGGTATAGCAATCAGCCCCAGCATTTT; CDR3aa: CASSTSRYSNQPQHF
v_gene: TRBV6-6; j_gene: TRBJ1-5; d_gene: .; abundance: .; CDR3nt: TGTGCCAGCAGAGCGAACGACGGATATCAGCCCCAGCATTTT; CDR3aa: CASRANDGYQPQHF
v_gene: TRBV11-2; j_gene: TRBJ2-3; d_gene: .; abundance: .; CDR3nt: TGTGCCAGCAGCTTATGGGCAGACACAGATACGCAGTATTTT; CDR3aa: CASSLWADTDTQYF
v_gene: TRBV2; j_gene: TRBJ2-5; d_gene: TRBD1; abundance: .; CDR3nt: TGTGCCAGCAGAAGGACAGGGACTGAAGAGACCCAGTACTTC; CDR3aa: CASRRTGTEETQYF
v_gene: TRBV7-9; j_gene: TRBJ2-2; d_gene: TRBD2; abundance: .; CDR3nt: TGTGCCAGCAGCTCCACGGGACTAGCGGGGGGGAACACCGGGGAGCTGTTTTTT; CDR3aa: CASSSTGLAGGNTGELFF
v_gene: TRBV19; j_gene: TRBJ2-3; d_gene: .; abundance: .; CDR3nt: TGTGCCAGTGGGGCAGGGAGGTGGGGAAGCACAGATACGCAGTATTTT; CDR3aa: CASGAGRWGSTDTQYF